This entry lists 4 T cell receptor beta chains sequenced from one sample in a study of identifying expanded T cells in peripheral blood. Sequencing was performed with immunoSEQ multiplex PCR; in TCRdb, only in-frame clones are kept and a portion is missing. The repertoire consists of roughly 100,000 clones, with roughly 86% occurring once and the leading ten covering around 4.3%. The sequenced sample consisted of blood. The origin of the receptors is a person between 18 and 75 years old in good health.

The chain links TRBV27 to TRBJ2-7, with 12 bases aligning to TRBD2. This CDR3 has 16 amino acids. V lost 3 bases, J lost 3 bases, and 6 bases stayed unmatched. CDR1 is MNHEY and CDR2 is SMNVEV in the germline V gene (reference sequence). The CDR3 sequence is CASSFALAGGYYEQYF. The CDR3 coding sequence is TGTGCCAGCAGTTTCGCTCTAGCGGGAGGGTACTACGAGCAGTACTTC.

A single count supports this clone. The rearrangement uses TRBV11-2 and TRBJ1-1; tentative D call: TRBD1 (5 bases). From germline, CDR1 is SGHAT and CDR2 FQNNGV. V was trimmed by 0 bases and J by 3 bases, leaving 8 bases between them. The CDR3 loop spans 14 amino acids. The CDR3 loop reads CASSLDDSYTEAFF. Here the CDR3 DNA reads TGTGCCAGCAGCTTAGATGACAGCTACACTGAAGCTTTCTTT.

Details on this clone: Other DNA sequences within the sample encode an identical CDR3. The chain links TRBV6-4 to TRBJ2-3; D unresolved. V dropped 3 bases and J dropped 0 bases, with 4 bases sitting between them. The CDR3 totals 13 residues. The V gene's germline CDR1 is MRHNA and CDR2 SNTAGT. The CDR3 coding sequence is TGTGCCAGCAGTGAGGGAAGCACAGATACGCAGTATTTT. Its translation: CASSEGSTDTQYF.

The chain recombines TRBV11-2 with TRBJ2-2; D is unresolved. The V gene lost 3 bases and the J gene lost 1 base, with 3 bases spanning the gap. This CDR3 spans 13 amino acids. Germline loops: CDR1 SGHAT, CDR2 FQNNGV. The CDR3 loop reads CASSLKNTGELFF. CDR3 coding DNA: TGTGCCAGCAGCTTGAAGAACACCGGGGAGCTGTTTTTT.